This TCR beta chain was sequenced during a study of human T cells and chemical hapten exposure. The library gave individual cDNA molecules unique molecular identifiers. TCRdb re-called the RACE reads with MiXCR, one entry per CDR3 protein. The sample has about 51,000 distinct CDR3 sequences, over 8% seen once. Time point given: pre-sensitization, week 0. Treatment: therapeutic diphenylcyclopropenone sensitization with weekly scalp DPC. This CDR3 has 15 residues. Trimming took off 5 bases at V and 6 bases at J, with 16 bases between the two ends. CDR1 and CDR2 from the germline V gene are SEHNR and FQNEAQ (reference sequence). This clonotype has a handful of counts.

J is TRBJ2-2 and V is TRBV7-9; TRBD1 might be the D (6 bases). The clonotype originates from a woman between 35 and 50 years old with alopecia areata. Some clones in this sample may be carry-over from other donors' samples. Source: whole blood, taken in connection with sensitization to the hapten diphenylcyclopropenone (DPC). CDR3 region: CASSPRGDNPGELFF. Here the CDR3 DNA reads TGTGCCAGCAGCCCCAGGGGCGATAATCCCGGGGAGCTGTTTTTT.